One sample yielded the 30 T cell receptor beta chains listed below, sequenced in a study of cytomegalovirus exposure and HLA in healthy donors. Use of 60 Vbeta and 13 Jbeta primers characterized the PCR. Profiling relied on immunoSEQ multiplex PCR, and the TCRdb table lists in-frame clones only, not all of them. The sample yields 150,000 to 200,000 clones, about four fifths seen once. The sample taken for sequencing was PBMCs. These receptors all stem from a woman aged 45-65 years in good health and CMV-seronegative.

The chain links TRBV10-1 to TRBJ2-3; TRBD1 is a possible D gene (5 bases). The germline gives CDR1 WNHNN, CDR2 SYGVQD (reference sequence). The germline V and J ends were trimmed by 6 bases and 6 bases, with 13 bases remaining between them. The CDR3 contains 13 residues. CDR3 sequence: CASSDSVLDTQYF. The CDR3 coding sequence is TGCGCCAGCAGCGACAGTGTTTTGGATACGCAGTATTTT.

This clone was seen a handful of times. A junction boundary mismatches the germline segment, possibly from a read error. The same CDR3 can be traced to other DNA sequences in this sample. This chain links TRBV4-2 with TRBJ1-6; 7 bases map to TRBD1. Germline V gives CDR1 LGHNA, CDR2 YNFKEQ. CDR3 size: 16 residues. CDR3 region: CASRATGTDYNSPLHF. In DNA, the CDR3 is TGTGCCAGCAGAGCAACCGGGACAGATTATAATTCCCCCCTCCACTTT.

V is TRBV6-5 and J is TRBJ2-2, with D perhaps TRBD2 (6 bases). This CDR3 contains 15 residues. The germline CDR1 and CDR2 sequences are MNHEY and SVGAGI. The V end was cut by 0 bases, the J end by 6 bases, with 11 bases between. The DNA of the CDR3 is TGTGCCAGCAGTTACTCTCGCGGGATCGCCGGGGAGCTGTTTTTT. Protein: CASSYSRGIAGELFF.

The chain couples TRBV28 to TRBJ2-1; 11 nucleotides line up with TRBD2. The germline gives CDR1 MDHEN, CDR2 SYDVKM. Trimming took 2 bases from V and 2 from J; bases not matched to a gene: 8. The CDR3 runs 18 residues. In nucleotides, the CDR3 is TGTGCCAGCAGTTTAGAAACCGGGACTAGCGGAACCTACAATGAGCAGTTCTTC. It codes for CASSLETGTSGTYNEQFF.

In this sample, this clone turned up a few times. The genes are TRBV4-2 and TRBJ2-2; 12 positions agree with TRBD1. CDR1 and CDR2 from the germline V gene are LGHNA and YNFKEQ. CDR3 length: 18 amino acids. The ends lost 5 bases at V and 3 bases at J; junction bases unmatched: 10. The CDR3 nucleotides read TGTGCCAGCAGCACGCCGGGACAGGGGGCGAAGGACACCGGGGAGCTGTTTTTT. Amino acid sequence: CASSTPGQGAKDTGELFF.

The chain employs TRBV18 and TRBJ2-7; 8 bases agree with TRBD1. CDR1 is KGHSH and CDR2 is LQKENI in the germline V gene. The V and J ends lost 6 bases and 3 bases, in that order; junction bases with no gene match: 7. The CDR3 is made up of 14 amino acids. The CDR3 DNA reads TGTGCCAGCTCGCTACAGGGGGGTATCTACGAGCAGTACTTC. Residues: CASSLQGGIYEQYF.

This chain links TRBV7-2 with TRBJ2-3, with 7 positions matching TRBD1. The CDR3 covers 16 residues. The V gene's germline CDR1 is SGHTA and CDR2 FQGNSA. Losses at the gene ends were 1 base for V and 2 bases for J; bases not matched to a gene: 6. The CDR3 DNA reads TGTGCCAGCAGCTTAGATCGAGGGGGCCCCACAGATACGCAGTATTTT. Translation: CASSLDRGGPTDTQYF.

This clone came up once. The V call is TRBV18, the J call TRBJ1-1; D perhaps matches TRBD1 (5 bases). The V and J ends lost 1 base and 1 base respectively, with 19 bases between them. There are 18 residues in the CDR3. Germline CDR1 KGHSH, CDR2 LQKENI. The chain's CDR3 is CASSPLVRQTVPNTEAFF. The CDR3 bases are TGTGCCAGCTCACCACTCGTTCGGCAGACAGTACCGAACACTGAAGCTTTCTTT.

As concerns this clone: Germline and junction disagree at one end, which may indicate a read error. This chain connects TRBV5-1 to TRBJ2-3, with 9 bases lining up with TRBD2. CDR3 length: 19 residues. CDR1 is SGHRS, CDR2 YFSETQ, per germline. As DNA, the CDR3 is TGCGCCAGCAGCTTGGCCTCTCCAGCGGGAGGCCCTCGCACAGGTACGCAGTATTTT. Its protein product is CASSLASPAGGPRTGTQYF.

The chain recombines TRBV5-1 with TRBJ1-2; possible D gene TRBD1, 6 bases. V lost 2 bases and J lost 10, with 21 bases in between. The CDR3 runs to 15 residues. CDR1 SGHRS and CDR2 YFSETQ come from the germline V gene. The CDR3 DNA follows: TGCGCCAGCAGCTTTGCAGGGGCGGAGGTCAGCGCCTACACCTTC. This codes for CASSFAGAEVSAYTF.

With respect to this clone: Other nucleotide sequences from this sample produce the same CDR3. CDR3: CASSAQDYEQYF. CDR3 bases: TGTGCCAGCAGTGCACAGGACTACGAGCAGTACTTC. The chain combines TRBV7-8 with TRBJ2-7, with a weak D call TRBD1 (5 bases). The CDR3 is 12 residues long. V dropped 6 bases and J dropped 3 bases, with 9 bases sitting between them. The V gene's germline CDR1 is SGHVS and CDR2 FQNEAQ.

The chain employs TRBV5-1 and TRBJ1-1; TRBD1 might be the D (6 bases). Trimming pared 2 bases from V and 0 bases from J, leaving 14 bases between. The CDR3 has 16 amino acids. Germline V gene lookup returns CDR1 SGHRS and CDR2 YFSETQ. The CDR3: CASSLERTAMNTEAFF. The CDR3 DNA is TGCGCCAGCAGCTTAGAAAGGACAGCAATGAACACTGAAGCTTTCTTT.

The chain carries TRBV7-6 and TRBJ1-3; 11 nucleotides align to TRBD1. Germline V gene sequence: CDR1 SGHVS, CDR2 FNYEAQ. There are 17 residues in the CDR3. V lost 5 bases to trimming and J lost 2 bases; unmatched junction nucleotides: 8. In nucleotides, the CDR3 is TGTGCCAGCAGCCTCCGTCAGGGACAGGGGGCTGGAAACACCATATATTTT. It yields the protein CASSLRQGQGAGNTIYF.

The chain recombines TRBV18 with TRBJ2-3, with TRBD2 identical over 11 bases. The J segment lost 6 bases and the V segment lost 6 bases, leaving 8 bases of the junction unmatched. CDR1 is KGHSH, CDR2 LQKENI, per germline. The CDR3 is made up of 15 amino acids. CDR3: CASSILAGVGDTQYF. CDR3 nucleotides: TGTGCCAGCTCGATACTAGCGGGAGTCGGTGATACGCAGTATTTT.

The chain is built from TRBV6-5 and TRBJ1-2; perhaps TRBD1 as D (5 bases). The germline V and J ends were trimmed by 6 bases and 7 bases, with 15 bases remaining between them. CDR1 is MNHEY, CDR2 SVGAGI, per germline. This CDR3 comprises 13 residues. The CDR3 here is CASSRQQLGGYTF. As DNA, the CDR3 is TGTGCCAGCAGCCGACAGCAGCTCGGTGGCTACACCTTC.

The chain is built from TRBV4-1 and TRBJ1-5; D not certain. There are 15 residues in the CDR3. The V end was cut by 2 bases, the J end by 11 bases, with 19 bases between. Germline V gives CDR1 MGHRA, CDR2 YSYEKL. CDR3 bases: TGCGCCAGCAGCCAATGGGTCGGGCCCGGCGGGGCCCAGCATTTT. Protein sequence: CASSQWVGPGGAQHF.

This clone was detected a few times. This chain joins TRBV19 and TRBJ2-4, with D perhaps matching TRBD1 (5 bases). The germline gives CDR1 LNHDA, CDR2 SQIVND (reference sequence). The CDR3 contains 13 residues. V lost 4 bases, J lost 8 bases, and 12 bases lay in between. CDR3 amino acids: CASSKQAFDIQYF. CDR3 nucleotides: TGTGCCAGTAGTAAACAGGCGTTTGACATTCAGTACTTC. Based on the CDR3 plus reference TRBV19 and TRBJ2-4, the full variable domain is DGGITQSPKYLFRKEGQNVTLSCEQNLNHDAMYWYRQDPGQGLRLIYYSQIVNDFQKGDIAEGYSVSREKKESFPLTVTSAQKNPTAFYLCASSKQAFDIQYFGAGTRLSVL.

The J gene is TRBJ2-1, the V gene TRBV15; D may be TRBD2 (7 bases). V lost 4 bases and J 8 bases, leaving 9 bases between the germline ends. Germline values: CDR1 LNHNV, CDR2 YYDKDF (reference sequence). The CDR3 is 12 amino acids. CDR3 loop: CATSTGGHEQFF. The CDR3 DNA is TGTGCCACCAGCACCGGGGGGCATGAGCAGTTCTTC.

The rearrangement links TRBV5-5 to TRBJ1-2, with D unclear. CDR1 SGHKS and CDR2 YYEKEE come from the germline V gene (reference sequence). Trimming cost V 3 bases and J 8 bases, with 11 bases left between them. The CDR3 spans 12 residues. The CDR3 region has the DNA TGTGCCAGCAGCTCTCCCCCCGGGGGCTACACCTTC. Its translation: CASSSPPGGYTF.

The chain combines TRBV7-2 with TRBJ2-5; D uncertain. The J call is doubtful: the DNA matches TRBJ2-7 better. The germline V gene encodes CDR1 SGHTA and CDR2 FQGNSA. This CDR3 has 11 residues. This chain's CDR3 is CASSRRYEQYF. The CDR3 nucleotides read TGTGCCAGCAGCCGCCGCTACGAGCAGTACTTC.

The chain has TRBV4-2 and TRBJ2-7, with a weak D call TRBD2 (5 bases). Germline-derived CDR1 and CDR2 are LGHNA and YNFKEQ. The V and J ends lost 4 bases and 0 bases respectively, with 13 bases between them. The CDR3 consists of 15 residues. CDR3 nucleotides: TGTGCCAGCAGCCCCTCCCCGGGGAGCTCCTACGAGCAGTACTTC. It encodes CASSPSPGSSYEQYF.

The gene calls are TRBV19 and TRBJ1-5; D perhaps matches TRBD1 (5 bases). V was pared by 6 bases and J by 6 bases, with 12 bases between. The germline gives CDR1 LNHDA, CDR2 SQIVND (reference sequence). CDR3 length equals 13 residues. CDR3 sequence (DNA): TGTGCCAGTAGGGGGCAGGGATCTCAGCCCCAGCATTTT. Translated: CASRGQGSQPQHF.

The V gene is TRBV15, the J gene TRBJ2-3; 7 bases map to TRBD1. This CDR3 spans 17 amino acids. Germline V gene sequence: CDR1 LNHNV, CDR2 YYDKDF (reference sequence). V trimming: 0 bases; J trimming: 2 bases; junction bases outside the gene matches: 8. CDR3 protein: CATSRDRIGGLTDTQYF. As DNA, the CDR3 is TGTGCCACCAGCAGAGATCGGATAGGGGGCCTCACAGATACGCAGTATTTT.

For this clone: Germline is not matched at one junction end, which may reflect a read error. This chain joins TRBV2 and TRBJ2-7; maybe TRBD2 (6 bases). Germline CDR1 SNHLY, CDR2 FYNNEI. The CDR3 extends over 13 amino acids. DNA for the CDR3: TGTGCCAGCAGTGAAGTTAAACTAGCCACGTCTCCCTTC. It encodes CASSEVKLATSPF.

The gene calls are TRBV5-1 and TRBJ2-3; D is undetermined. This CDR3 is built from 15 residues. Germline V gene data show CDR1 as SGHRS and CDR2 as YFSETQ. V lost 0 bases, J lost 2 bases, and 10 bases lay in between. The CDR3 DNA follows: TGCGCCAGCAGCTTGGTCCCCGAGATCACAGATACGCAGTATTTT. Translation: CASSLVPEITDTQYF.

The V and J genes are TRBV30 and TRBJ2-2; the match to TRBD2 covers 7 bases. This CDR3 contains 14 residues. Trimming removed 2 bases from V and 3 bases from J; junction bases left unmatched: 3. Germline lookup yields CDR1 GTSNPN and CDR2 SVGIG (reference sequence). The CDR3 region is CAWSRLADTGELFF. CDR3 nucleotides: TGTGCCTGGAGTAGGCTAGCGGACACCGGGGAGCTGTTTTTT.

This rearrangement joins TRBV6-5 to TRBJ1-2, with a tentative D call TRBD1 (5 bases). The CDR3 sequence is 13 residues long. Trimming took 5 bases from V and 5 from J, leaving 12 bases between them. Germline-derived CDR1 and CDR2 are MNHEY and SVGAGI. The CDR3 DNA follows: TGTGCCAGCAGTCCAGGGCCTGGATATGGCTACACCTTC. Amino acid sequence: CASSPGPGYGYTF.

A few counts support this clone. The V call is TRBV9, the J call TRBJ2-7, with 9 bases matching TRBD2. Per the germline V gene, CDR1 is SGDLS and CDR2 is YYNGEE. The V segment lost 2 bases and the J segment 3 bases; nucleotides outside the gene matches: 12. The length of the CDR3 is 17 residues. CDR3 sequence reads: CASSVGPSGTLSYEQYF. Written as DNA, the CDR3 is TGTGCCAGCAGCGTGGGGCCTAGCGGGACGCTAAGCTACGAGCAGTACTTC. Based on the CDR3 plus reference TRBV9 and TRBJ2-7, the full variable domain is DSGVTQTPKHLITATGQRVTLRCSPRSGDLSVYWYQQSLDQGLQFLIQYYNGEERAKGNILERFSAQQFPDLHSELNLSSLELGDSALYFCASSVGPSGTLSYEQYFGPGTRLTVT.

The chain is built from TRBV7-3 and TRBJ1-1; 9 bases match TRBD1. From germline, CDR1 is SGHTA and CDR2 FQGTGA. Trimming at V came to 1 base and at J to 1 base, leaving 7 bases not matched to a gene. CDR3 length equals 17 residues. CDR3 loop: CASSLMGTGIRNTEAFF. CDR3 nucleotide sequence: TGTGCCAGCAGCTTAATGGGGACAGGGATACGGAACACTGAAGCTTTCTTT.

This chain connects TRBV7-2 to TRBJ1-3; the match to TRBD1 covers 10 bases. V was pared by 5 bases and J by 6 bases, with 7 bases of the junction left unmatched. The CDR3 covers 15 residues. Germline CDR1 SGHTA, CDR2 FQGNSA. The CDR3 bases are TGTGCCAGCAGCGTTACGACAGGGGGCGAAAACACCATATATTTT. It yields the protein CASSVTTGGENTIYF.